This T cell receptor beta chain was profiled in a study of OX40 agonist ivuxolimab in advanced cancers. Per germline, CDR1 SGHRS and CDR2 YFSETQ. There are 13 residues in the CDR3. Trimming left V 1 base short and J 1 base short, with 5 bases between. Here immunoSEQ multiplex PCR was the method, and the copy in TCRdb shows in-frame clones only, minus some. The profile covers about 77,000 clones, with about 85% appearing a single time and roughly 0.7% taken by the ten largest. This receptor was identified in an adult with an advanced solid tumor such as melanoma, head and neck, liver or kidney cancer. Sequencing was performed on CD4+ or CD8+ T cells sorted from blood, taken in a trial of the OX40 agonist ivuxolimab. V gene TRBV5-1 combines with J gene TRBJ1-1; no definite D call. CDR3 sequence reads: CASSLSRNTEAFF. The CDR3 nucleotides are TGCGCCAGCAGCTTGTCCCGGAACACTGAAGCTTTCTTT.